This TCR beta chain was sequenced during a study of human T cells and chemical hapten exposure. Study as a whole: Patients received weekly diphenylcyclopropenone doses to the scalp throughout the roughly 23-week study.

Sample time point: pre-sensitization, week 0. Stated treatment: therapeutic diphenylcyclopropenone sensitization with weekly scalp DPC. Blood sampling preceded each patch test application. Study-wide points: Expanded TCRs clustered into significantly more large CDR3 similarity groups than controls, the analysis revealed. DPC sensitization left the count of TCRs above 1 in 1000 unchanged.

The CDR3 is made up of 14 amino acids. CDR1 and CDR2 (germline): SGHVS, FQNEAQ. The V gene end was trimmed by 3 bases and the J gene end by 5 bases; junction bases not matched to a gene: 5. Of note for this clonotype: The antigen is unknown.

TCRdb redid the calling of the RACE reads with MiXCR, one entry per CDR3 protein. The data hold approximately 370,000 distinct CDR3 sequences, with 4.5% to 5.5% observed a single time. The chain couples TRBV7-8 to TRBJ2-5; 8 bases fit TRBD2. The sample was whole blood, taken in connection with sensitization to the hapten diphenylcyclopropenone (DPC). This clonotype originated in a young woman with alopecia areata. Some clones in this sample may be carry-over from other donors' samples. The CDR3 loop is CASSLASGLETQYF. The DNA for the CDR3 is TGTGCCAGCAGCTTGGCTAGCGGGCTCGAGACCCAGTACTTC.